The 14 T cell receptor beta chains in this list originate from one sample, sequenced in a study of Ad26.COV2.S vaccination and SARS-CoV-2 variants. Data came from immunoSEQ multiplex PCR; TCRdb stores just in-frame clones and leaves some out. The profile shows 380,000 or so clones, around 90% of them singletons. Documented treatment: about 20 received Ad26.COV2.S at low or high dose, single or two shots; 5 received placebo; per-sample allocation not given. Following the first vaccine or placebo injection, samples were taken on day 63. Source: peripheral blood, taken in a trial of Ad26.COV2.S vaccine versus placebo. Every receptor here comes from a person between 18 and 59 years old who received the Ad26.COV2.S COVID-19 vaccine or a placebo.

In this sample, this clone turned up once. This chain connects TRBV5-4 to TRBJ2-2; TRBD2 matches 8 bases. The CDR3 sequence is 16 residues long. Germline assignment: CDR1 SGHNT and CDR2 YYREEE (reference sequence). J lost 1 base, V lost 4 bases, and 6 bases had no gene match. The CDR3 protein is CASSPAGGLNTGELFF. The CDR3 DNA sequence: TGTGCCAGCAGCCCGGCGGGGGGTCTGAACACCGGGGAGCTGTTTTTT. Based on the CDR3 plus reference TRBV5-4 and TRBJ2-2, the full variable domain is ETGVTQSPTHLIKTRGQQVTLRCSSQSGHNTVSWYQQALGQGPQFIFQYYREEENGRGNFPPRFSGLQFPNYSSELNVNALELDDSALYLCASSPAGGLNTGELFFGEGSRLTVL.

Turning to this clone: Other nucleotide sequences in the sample specify the same CDR3. The gene calls are TRBV27 and TRBJ2-1, with D perhaps TRBD1 or TRBD2 (6 bases each). Trimming cost V 6 bases and J 0 bases, with 12 bases left between them. Germline CDR1 reads MNHEY; CDR2 reads SMNVEV (reference sequence). The CDR3 contains 15 residues. This CDR3 is CASRLGGSSYNEQFF. Here the CDR3 DNA reads TGTGCCAGCAGACTAGGGGGGAGCTCCTACAATGAGCAGTTCTTC.

In its sample, this clone was seen once. One junction end does not reproduce the germline sequence, and a read error may be involved. This sample includes further DNA sequences coding for the same CDR3. This chain uses TRBV14 with TRBJ2-6; 8 bases line up with TRBD2. There are 23 residues in the CDR3. Looked up from germline, CDR1 is SGHDN and CDR2 is FVKESK. DNA of the CDR3: TGTGCCCGCAGCCACGGGGGACTCGCGGGGGGCCTCCGTTGGGGATCTGGGGCCAACGTCCTGACTTTC. Amino acids: CARSHGGLAGGLRWGSGANVLTF.

The chain links TRBV7-2 to TRBJ1-4; 10 bases are shared with TRBD1. This CDR3 is built from 15 residues. Trimming cost V 5 bases and J 8 bases; bases outside gene matches: 8. From germline, CDR1 is SGHTA and CDR2 FQGNSA. The CDR3 region has the DNA TGTGCCAGCAGCACCCAGACAGGGGGCTCCGAAAAACTGTTTTTT. As protein: CASSTQTGGSEKLFF.

V gene TRBV15 combines with J gene TRBJ1-2; 7 bases map to TRBD1. Germline V gives CDR1 LNHNV, CDR2 YYDKDF (reference sequence). V gave up 7 bases and J gave up 5 bases; unmatched junction bases: 13. The CDR3 has 15 amino acids. The CDR3 DNA reads as TGTGCCACCACCCGTGACAGGGAATATGGGTATGGCTACACCTTC. It translates to CATTRDREYGYGYTF.

The chain carries TRBV4-2 and TRBJ2-3; 9 bases are a match to TRBD2. J lost 5 bases, V lost 1 base, and 7 bases had no gene match. This CDR3 contains 16 residues. The germline CDR1 and CDR2 sequences are LGHNA and YNFKEQ. The CDR3: CASSQVGGGAGDTQYF. Written as DNA, the CDR3 is TGTGCCAGCAGCCAAGTTGGCGGGGGGGCTGGAGATACGCAGTATTTT.

As DNA, the CDR3 is TGTGCCAGCAGCTCGGGGGCAGGGGCCCCCTACAATGAGCAGTTCTTC. Protein product: CASSSGAGAPYNEQFF. This chain uses TRBV7-2 with TRBJ2-1; D is possibly TRBD1 or TRBD2 (6 bases each). The germline V gene has CDR1 SGHTA and CDR2 FQGNSA. This CDR3 is 16 amino acids long. With 4 bases removed from V and 2 bases from J, the gap between germline ends came to 15 bases.

The chain links TRBV6-5 to TRBJ1-6; maybe TRBD1 (6 bases). Trimming took 10 bases from V and 3 from J, leaving 16 bases between them. The germline CDR1 and CDR2 sequences are MNHEY and SVGAGI. CDR3 length equals 15 residues. DNA for the CDR3: TGTGCCACCGTGGTCGGGGGCAGCTATAATTCACCCCTCCACTTT. Translation: CATVVGGSYNSPLHF.

The J gene is TRBJ1-5, the V gene TRBV4-2, with TRBD2 matching 7 bases. The end of the DNA fits TRBJ2-3 better, so the J call may be wrong. CDR3 size: 14 residues. The germline V gene encodes CDR1 LGHNA and CDR2 YNFKEQ. CDR3 region: CASSQDGGNQPQYF. CDR3 DNA: TGTGCCAGCAGCCAAGACGGGGGGAATCAGCCCCAGTATTTT.

V usage is TRBV5-1 and J usage is TRBJ2-5; D gene uncertain. V was cut by 0 bases and J by 4 bases, with 10 bases left in between. The CDR3 runs 14 residues. Germline loops: CDR1 SGHRS, CDR2 YFSETQ. The CDR3 bases are TGCGCCAGCAGCTTGGGCAATATAGGAGAGACCCAGTACTTC. Its translation is CASSLGNIGETQYF.

This clone was counted once. This chain connects TRBV28 to TRBJ1-2, with D unclear. The CDR3 is 13 amino acids. The germline V gene has CDR1 MDHEN and CDR2 SYDVKM. The V end was cut by 6 bases, the J end by 7 bases, with 15 bases between. The CDR3 reads CASSLVQETGYTF. As DNA, the CDR3 is TGTGCCAGCAGCTTGGTTCAGGAGACTGGCTACACCTTC.

The chain uses TRBV9 and TRBJ2-7; 9 positions match TRBD1. Germline CDR1 and CDR2: SGDLS and YYNGEE. V was pared by 0 bases and J by 5 bases, with 3 bases of the junction left unmatched. The CDR3 is 14 amino acids. CDR3 residues: CASSVETGGDEQYF. In nucleotides, the CDR3 is TGTGCCAGCAGCGTAGAAACAGGGGGCGACGAGCAGTACTTC.

This rearrangement joins TRBV6-2 or TRBV6-3 to TRBJ2-2; tentatively, D is TRBD1 (6 bases). This CDR3 has 17 residues. V lost 0 bases and J lost 3, with 14 bases in between. Germline CDR1 MNHEY, CDR2 SVGEGT. The CDR3 loop reads CASSYSVDRSDTGELFF. The CDR3 region has the DNA TGTGCCAGCAGTTACTCTGTAGACAGGTCGGACACCGGGGAGCTGTTTTTT.

This sequence joins TRBV2 and TRBJ2-5, with TRBD1 identical over 7 bases. The V segment lost 6 bases and the J segment 4 bases; nucleotides outside the gene matches: 11. This CDR3 has 15 residues. Per germline, CDR1 SNHLY and CDR2 FYNNEI. The CDR3 DNA sequence: TGTGCCAGCAGATACAGGGGCGAGGTGACAGAGACCCAGTACTTC. Its translation: CASRYRGEVTETQYF.